The source of this T cell receptor beta chain is a study of T cell responses to AZD1222 COVID-19 vaccine. Study results and caveats: When two AZD1222 doses had been given, Spike-specific TCR breadth and depth rose.

Of note for this clone: Its specificity is not known.

Clones were sequenced by immunoSEQ multiplex PCR, and TCRdb holds only the in-frame ones, with some missing. The sample includes tens of thousands of clones, roughly nine tenths of them seen just once. Deletions cut 3 bases from V and 6 bases from J, with 14 bases between. The CDR3 runs to 15 residues. Germline V gives CDR1 KGHDR, CDR2 SFDVKD. This clonotype originated in an adult who received the AZD1222 COVID-19 vaccine. Sequenced here: peripheral blood, sampled 28 days after the second AZD1222 dose. The rearrangement uses TRBV24-1 and TRBJ2-1, with D possibly TRBD1 on 6 matching bases. The CDR3 DNA follows: TGTGCCACCAGTGATCCGAGGGACATAACCAATGAGCAGTTCTTC. Translating it yields CATSDPRDITNEQFF.